This passage covers 17 T cell receptor beta chains from one sample sequenced in a study of OX40 agonist ivuxolimab in advanced cancers. The method was immunoSEQ multiplex PCR; TCRdb's version includes in-frame clones alone and lacks a portion of them. This table holds tens of thousands of clones, approximately 89% found once. The specimen comprised CD4+ or CD8+ T cells sorted from blood, sampled in a trial of the OX40 agonist ivuxolimab. These receptors were collected from an adult with an advanced solid tumor such as melanoma, head and neck, liver or kidney cancer.

The chain uses TRBV18 and TRBJ2-2; 7 bases are shared with TRBD2. Germline loops: CDR1 KGHSH, CDR2 LQKENI. The length of the CDR3 is 16 residues. The V segment lost 3 bases and the J segment 0 bases; nucleotides outside the gene matches: 4. The CDR3 sequence: CASSPSGRANTGELFF. DNA for the CDR3: TGTGCCAGCTCACCCTCAGGGAGGGCGAACACCGGGGAGCTGTTTTTT.

Remarks on this clone: A junction end diverges from the germline sequence, so it may reflect a read error. V and J are TRBV4-2 and TRBJ2-3; 9 positions match TRBD2. Germline CDR1 LGHNA, CDR2 YNFKEQ. CDR3 size: 17 residues. The CDR3 coding sequence is TGTGCCAGCAGCCAAGACCTGTCTAGCGGGAAAACAGATACACAGTATTTT. Protein: CASSQDLSSGKTDTQYF.

The chain employs TRBV19 and TRBJ1-5; TRBD1 might be the D (5 bases). Germline V CDR1 and CDR2: LNHDA, SQIVND (reference sequence). This CDR3 region has 15 residues. Trimming removed 6 bases from V and 4 bases from J, with 16 bases in between. CDR3: CASRGVAGLNQPQHF. The DNA for the CDR3 is TGTGCCAGTAGAGGGGTCGCAGGGCTTAATCAGCCCCAGCATTTT.

Here the CDR3 reads CASSLIANPGPQHF. The CDR3 DNA reads TGCGCCAGCAGCTTAATCGCTAACCCGGGGCCCCAGCATTTT. This chain connects TRBV5-1 to TRBJ1-5; D remains unclear. Germline V gives CDR1 SGHRS, CDR2 YFSETQ. V lost 2 bases to trimming and J lost 9 bases, with 15 bases between them. CDR3 length equals 14 residues.

The V call is TRBV27, the J call TRBJ2-3; D is ambiguous. The CDR3 has 15 residues. Germline V CDR1 and CDR2: MNHEY, SMNVEV (reference sequence). With 2 bases removed from V and 1 base from J, the gap between germline ends came to 10 bases. For the CDR3, the DNA is TGTGCCAGCAGTTTAGGTGGGCGCGGCACAGATACGCAGTATTTT. It encodes CASSLGGRGTDTQYF.

V and J are TRBV5-4 and TRBJ1-2; D uncertain. V lost 4 bases to trimming and J lost 8 bases, with 18 bases between them. In germline, CDR1 is SGHNT, CDR2 YYREEE (reference sequence). This CDR3 has 14 residues. This CDR3 reads CASSRTVISEGYTF. CDR3 bases: TGTGCCAGCAGCCGAACAGTAATCTCGGAGGGCTACACCTTC.

The chain has TRBV7-9 and TRBJ1-4, with D unresolved. Trimming pared 1 base from V and 0 bases from J, leaving 9 bases between. The CDR3 is 16 amino acids. Germline V CDR1 and CDR2: SEHNR, FQNEAQ (reference sequence). The CDR3 DNA sequence: TGTGCCAGCAGCTTAGGGGTCAGAGCAACTAATGAAAAACTGTTTTTT. It codes for CASSLGVRATNEKLFF.

The chain is built from TRBV2 and TRBJ1-3; D unresolved. CDR3 length: 14 amino acids. Between the trimmed V and J ends, which lost 8 bases and 0 bases, there was a span of 11 bases. Germline CDR1 and CDR2: SNHLY and FYNNEI. CDR3 nucleotide sequence: TGTGCCAGCCTCCCCGGGGACTCTGGAAACACCATATATTTT. Protein: CASLPGDSGNTIYF.

The genes are TRBV5-4 and TRBJ2-7; 9 bases line up with TRBD2. Germline V gene lookup returns CDR1 SGHNT and CDR2 YYREEE (reference sequence). Trimming cost V 0 bases and J 5 bases; bases outside gene matches: 9. The CDR3 is made up of 16 amino acids. The CDR3 DNA follows: TGTGCCAGCAGCTTGGGACTAGCGGTCCCCTTGGACGAGCAGTACTTC. This sequence encodes CASSLGLAVPLDEQYF.

Only one count was recorded for this clone. The rearrangement joins TRBV5-1 to TRBJ2-5; TRBD1 agrees at 9 bases. The V gene end was trimmed by 6 bases and the J gene end by 0 bases; junction bases not matched to a gene: 6. There are 15 residues in the CDR3. Germline-derived CDR1 and CDR2 are SGHRS and YFSETQ. The DNA for the CDR3 is TGCGCCAGCAACCCAGGGACAGGGTACCAAGAGACCCAGTACTTC. It encodes CASNPGTGYQETQYF.

The CDR3 nucleotides read TGTGCCAGCAGCTTAGGTCCACTAGGGCGGGGGAGCTCCTACGAGCAGTACTTC. Its translation is CASSLGPLGRGSSYEQYF. The chain uses TRBV11-2 and TRBJ2-7; 7 bases fit TRBD2. CDR1 is SGHAT, CDR2 FQNNGV, per germline. The CDR3 has 18 residues. The junction had 12 bases not matched to a gene; V was cut back by 1 base and J by 0 bases.

This clone has just one count. The chain joins TRBV7-8 to TRBJ1-1; TRBD1 matches at 9 bases. The CDR3 runs to 15 residues. Trimming at V came to 3 bases and at J to 4 bases, leaving 6 bases not matched to a gene. Germline V lookup: CDR1 SGHVS, CDR2 FQNEAQ. The CDR3 region is CASSLGQGLVTEAFF. The CDR3 DNA reads TGTGCCAGCAGCTTGGGACAGGGATTGGTCACTGAAGCTTTCTTT.

The chain uses TRBV18 and TRBJ2-7; perhaps D is TRBD1 or TRBD2 (5 bases each). CDR1 is KGHSH, CDR2 LQKENI, per germline. The CDR3 has 16 residues. Trimming stripped 3 bases from V and 5 bases from J, with 20 bases between. CDR3 amino acids: CASSPPLGQGSDEQYF. CDR3 nucleotides: TGTGCCAGCTCACCGCCTTTGGGGCAGGGTAGCGACGAGCAGTACTTC.

V and J are TRBV5-6 and TRBJ2-7; possible D gene TRBD1, 6 bases. This CDR3 region has 14 residues. V was pared by 3 bases and J by 6 bases, with 16 bases between. Germline values: CDR1 SGHDT, CDR2 YYEEEE. CDR3 DNA: TGTGCCAGCAGCTACGGGACACCCAAGCGCGAGCAGTACTTC. Translating it yields CASSYGTPKREQYF. Drawing the rest from reference TRBV5-6 and TRBJ2-7, the complete variable domain is DAGVTQSPTHLIKTRGQQVTLRCSPKSGHDTVSWYQQALGQGPQFIFQYYEEEERQRGNFPDRFSGHQFPNYSSELNVNALLLGDSALYLCASSYGTPKREQYFGPGTRLTVT.

The CDR3 nucleotides are TGCGCCAGCAGCTTGGCCGGGATGAGTGGCTACACCTTC. Translated: CASSLAGMSGYTF. This sequence joins TRBV5-1 and TRBJ1-2, with D unresolved. V lost 0 bases and J 7 bases, leaving 10 bases between the germline ends. Germline V lookup: CDR1 SGHRS, CDR2 YFSETQ. The CDR3 has 13 residues.

The chain couples TRBV6-1 to TRBJ2-3, with 7 bases that match TRBD2. Germline CDR1 is MNHNS and CDR2 is SASEGT. Losses at the gene ends were 4 bases for V and 4 bases for J; bases not matched to a gene: 11. CDR3 length equals 16 residues. The CDR3 nucleotides are TGTGCCAGCAGTGTCAACAGACTAGCTGGGGCAGATACGCAGTATTTT. Protein product: CASSVNRLAGADTQYF.

The chain is built from TRBV19 and TRBJ2-1, with 7 nucleotides matching TRBD1. The germline V gene has CDR1 LNHDA and CDR2 SQIVND (reference sequence). The junction had 8 bases not matched to a gene; V was cut back by 7 bases and J by 5 bases. The CDR3 spans 14 residues. DNA for the CDR3: TGTGCCAGTAATCCCGACAGGGTTAACAATGAGCAGTTCTTC. Its translation: CASNPDRVNNEQFF.